This T cell receptor (beta chain) originates from a study of blood T cell repertoires in COVID-19. The wider study: Both acute and convalescent COVID-19 samples were obtained from the United States, Italy and Spain. T cells, B-cell-depleted T cells, or PBMCs supplied cDNA or gDNA.

This clone was picked up one time. Some clones are missing from TCRdb's copy, which holds only in-frame ones; the method was immunoSEQ multiplex PCR. In the table there are hundreds of thousands of clones, roughly 86% of which are singletons. Enrolled during active infection, Seattle patients were then followed longitudinally. The CDR3 is 18 residues long. V was pared by 2 bases and J by 0 bases, with 16 bases between. Germline V gene sequence: CDR1 MDHEN, CDR2 SYDVKM. The sequencing sample was made of peripheral blood. The gene calls are TRBV28 and TRBJ1-4; maybe TRBD1 (5 bases). The source is a woman aged 25 to 39 with COVID-19, enrolled during active disease. This CDR3 is CASSLVGLGGTTNEKLFF. CDR3 bases: TGTGCCAGCAGTTTAGTGGGCCTCGGGGGAACAACTAATGAAAAACTGTTTTTT.